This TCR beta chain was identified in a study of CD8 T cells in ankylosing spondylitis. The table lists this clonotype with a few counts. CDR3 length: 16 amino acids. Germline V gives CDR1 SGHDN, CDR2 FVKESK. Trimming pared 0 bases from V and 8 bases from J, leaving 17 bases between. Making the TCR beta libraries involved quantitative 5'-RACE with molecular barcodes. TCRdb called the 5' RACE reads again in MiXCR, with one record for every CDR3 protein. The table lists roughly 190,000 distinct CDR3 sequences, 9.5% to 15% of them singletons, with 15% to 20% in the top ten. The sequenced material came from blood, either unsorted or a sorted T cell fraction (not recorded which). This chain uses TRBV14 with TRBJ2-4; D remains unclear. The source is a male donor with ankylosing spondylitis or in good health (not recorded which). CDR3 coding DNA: TGTGCCAGCAGCCAAGATTGGCAGTTTGGCCAAGACATTCAGTACTTC. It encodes CASSQDWQFGQDIQYF.